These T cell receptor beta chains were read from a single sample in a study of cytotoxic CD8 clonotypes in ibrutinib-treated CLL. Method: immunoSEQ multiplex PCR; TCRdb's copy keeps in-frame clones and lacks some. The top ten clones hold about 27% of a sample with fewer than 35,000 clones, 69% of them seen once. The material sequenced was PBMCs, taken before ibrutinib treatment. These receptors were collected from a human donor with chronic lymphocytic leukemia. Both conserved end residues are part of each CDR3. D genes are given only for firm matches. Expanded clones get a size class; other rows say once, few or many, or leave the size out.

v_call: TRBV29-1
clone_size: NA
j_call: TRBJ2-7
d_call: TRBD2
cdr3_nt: TGCAGCGTCTCCGGCGGGAGGTTCACCTACGAGCAGTACTTC
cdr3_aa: CSVSGGRFTYEQYF

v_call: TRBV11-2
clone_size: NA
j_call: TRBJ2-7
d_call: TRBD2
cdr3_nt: TGTGCCAGCAGCTTAGGAACAGCGGGGGGGTACGAGCAGTACTTC
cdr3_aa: CASSLGTAGGYEQYF

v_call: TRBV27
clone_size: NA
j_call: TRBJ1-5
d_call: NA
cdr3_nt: TGTGCCAGCAGTTTAGGTACAGCTAGTCAGCCCCAGCATTTT
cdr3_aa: CASSLGTASQPQHF

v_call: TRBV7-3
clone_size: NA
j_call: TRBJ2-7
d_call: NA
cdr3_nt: TGTGCCAGCAGCTTACAGGGATATCCCTACGAGCAGTACTTC
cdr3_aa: CASSLQGYPYEQYF

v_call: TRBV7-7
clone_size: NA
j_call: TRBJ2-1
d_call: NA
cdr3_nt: TGTGCCAGCAGCTTAAACAAGGACAATGAGCAGTTCTTC
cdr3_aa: CASSLNKDNEQFF

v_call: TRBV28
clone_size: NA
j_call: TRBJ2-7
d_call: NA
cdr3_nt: TGTGCCAGCAGTTTAGAGGGCCCCTACGAGCAGTACTTC
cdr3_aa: CASSLEGPYEQYF

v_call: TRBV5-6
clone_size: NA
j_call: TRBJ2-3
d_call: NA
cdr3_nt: TGTGCCAGCAGCTCGTGGGGGCTTGCAGATACGCAGTATTTT
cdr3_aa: CASSSWGLADTQYF

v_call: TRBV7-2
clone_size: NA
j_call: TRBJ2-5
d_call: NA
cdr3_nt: TGTGCCAGCAACATAAACATAGGAGAGACCCAGTACTTC
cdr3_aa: CASNINIGETQYF

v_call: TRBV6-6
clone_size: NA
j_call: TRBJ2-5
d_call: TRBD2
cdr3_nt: TGTGCCAGCAACGGACTAGCGGGGGTAGAGACCCAGTACTTC
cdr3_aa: CASNGLAGVETQYF

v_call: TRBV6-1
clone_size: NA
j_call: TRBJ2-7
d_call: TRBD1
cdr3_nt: TGTGCCAGCAGAGTAGACAGGGTGGGCGAGCAGTACTTC
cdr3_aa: CASRVDRVGEQYF

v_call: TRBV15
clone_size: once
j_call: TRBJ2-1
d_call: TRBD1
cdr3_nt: TGTGCCACCAGCTCGCGGACAGGGGTCGATGAGCAGTTCTTC
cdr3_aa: CATSSRTGVDEQFF

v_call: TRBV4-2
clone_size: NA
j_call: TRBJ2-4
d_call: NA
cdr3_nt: TGTGCCAGCAGCCAAGAAGCGGAGTCCAAAAACATTCAGTACTTC
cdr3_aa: CASSQEAESKNIQYF

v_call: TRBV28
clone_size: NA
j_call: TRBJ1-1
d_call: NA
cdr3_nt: TGTGCCAGCAGTGGCGGGGGATTGAACACTGAAGCTTTCTTT
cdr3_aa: CASSGGGLNTEAFF

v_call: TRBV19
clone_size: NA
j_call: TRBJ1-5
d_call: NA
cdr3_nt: TGTGCCAGTAGCAGAGTACCCTATAGCAATCAGCCCCAGCATTTT
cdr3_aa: CASSRVPYSNQPQHF

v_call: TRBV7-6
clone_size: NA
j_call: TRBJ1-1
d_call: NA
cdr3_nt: TGTGCCAGCAGCTCCTTGGACACGAACACTGAAGCTTTCTTT
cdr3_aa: CASSSLDTNTEAFF

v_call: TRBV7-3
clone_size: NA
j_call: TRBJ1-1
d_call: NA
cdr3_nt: TGTGCCAGCAGCTTAACCGCAGTAATGAACACTGAAGCTTTCTTT
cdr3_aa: CASSLTAVMNTEAFF

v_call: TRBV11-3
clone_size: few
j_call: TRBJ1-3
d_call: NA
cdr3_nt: TGTGCCAGCAGCAGGTCTGGAAACACCATATATTTT
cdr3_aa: CASSRSGNTIYF

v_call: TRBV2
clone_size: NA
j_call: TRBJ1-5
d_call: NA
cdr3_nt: TGTGCCAGCAGGGGGATCAATCAGCCCCAGCATTTT
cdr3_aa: CASRGINQPQHF

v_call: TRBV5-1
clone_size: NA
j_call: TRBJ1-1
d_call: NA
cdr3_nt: TGCGCCAGCAGCTCAGGGACGGGAAACACTGAAGCTTTCTTT
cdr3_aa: CASSSGTGNTEAFF

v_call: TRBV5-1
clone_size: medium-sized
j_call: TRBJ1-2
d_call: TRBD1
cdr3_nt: TGCGCCAGCAGCCTCCAGGGGGACGGCTACACCTTC
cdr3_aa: CASSLQGDGYTF

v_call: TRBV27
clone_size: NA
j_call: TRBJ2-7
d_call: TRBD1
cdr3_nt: TGTGCCAGCAGTCCGACCCCAGGCAGGGGGCCCCACGAGCAGTACTTC
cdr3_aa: CASSPTPGRGPHEQYF

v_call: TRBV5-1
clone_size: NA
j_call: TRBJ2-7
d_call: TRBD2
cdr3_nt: TGCGCCAGCAGCTTGGCCGGCCTAGCGGGAGCCTCCTACGAGCAGTACTTC
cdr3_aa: CASSLAGLAGASYEQYF

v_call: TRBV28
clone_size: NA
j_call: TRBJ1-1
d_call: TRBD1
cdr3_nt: TGTGCCAGCAGTTTGGGGACAGGGTCCGCGAACACTGAAGCTTTCTTT
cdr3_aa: CASSLGTGSANTEAFF

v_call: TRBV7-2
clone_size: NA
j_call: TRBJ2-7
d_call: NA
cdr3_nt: TGTGCCAGCAGCTTAGGAGTGGCGGGACATGGCTACGAGCAGTACTTC
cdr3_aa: CASSLGVAGHGYEQYF

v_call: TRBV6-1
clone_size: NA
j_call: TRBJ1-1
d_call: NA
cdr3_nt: TGTGCCAGCAGTGACGGTTTCACTGAAGCTTTCTTT
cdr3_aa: CASSDGFTEAFF

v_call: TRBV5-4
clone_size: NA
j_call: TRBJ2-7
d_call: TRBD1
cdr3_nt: TGTGCCAGCAGCCTCTTTGGGACAGGACCCTACGAGCAGTACTTC
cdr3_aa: CASSLFGTGPYEQYF

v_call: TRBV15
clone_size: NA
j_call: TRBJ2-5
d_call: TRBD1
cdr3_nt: TGTGCCACCAGCAGGGGACAGGGGGCAGGGGAGACCCAGTACTTC
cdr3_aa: CATSRGQGAGETQYF

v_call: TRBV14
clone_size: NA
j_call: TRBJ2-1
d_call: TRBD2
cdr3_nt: TGTGCCAGCAGCCCCCCTAGCGGGAGGGCCGCATTGTATGAGCAGTTCTTC
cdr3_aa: CASSPPSGRAALYEQFF

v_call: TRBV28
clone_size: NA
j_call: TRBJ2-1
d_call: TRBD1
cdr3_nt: TGTGCCAGCTGCCGGGACAGGGTGTCCTACAATGAGCAGTTCTTC
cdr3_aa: CASCRDRVSYNEQFF

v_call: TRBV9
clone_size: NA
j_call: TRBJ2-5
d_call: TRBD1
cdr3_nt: TGTGCCAGCAGCCCGGGACAGCTACCCCAAGAGCCCCAGTACTTC
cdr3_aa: CASSPGQLPQEPQYF

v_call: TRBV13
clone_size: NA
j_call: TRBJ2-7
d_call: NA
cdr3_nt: TGTGCCAGCAGCCCCGTGGGGGCAAATACCTACGAGCAGTACTTC
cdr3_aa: CASSPVGANTYEQYF

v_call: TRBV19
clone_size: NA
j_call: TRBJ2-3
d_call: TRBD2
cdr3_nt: TGTGCCAGTAGTTTCACGAGCGGGAGCGGAGATACGCAGTATTTT
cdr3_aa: CASSFTSGSGDTQYF

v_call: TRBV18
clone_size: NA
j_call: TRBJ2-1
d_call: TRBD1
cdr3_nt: TGTGCCAGCTCAGGACAGGGAAACAATGAGCAGTTCTTC
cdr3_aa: CASSGQGNNEQFF

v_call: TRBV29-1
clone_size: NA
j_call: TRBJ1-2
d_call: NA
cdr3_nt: TGCAGCGTTGACTGGGGCGGCTATGGCTACACCTTC
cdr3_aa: CSVDWGGYGYTF

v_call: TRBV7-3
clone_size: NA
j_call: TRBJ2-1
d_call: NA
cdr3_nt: TGTGCCAGCAGCCCGGGCTTTCAGTCTAATGAGCAGTTCTTC
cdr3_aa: CASSPGFQSNEQFF

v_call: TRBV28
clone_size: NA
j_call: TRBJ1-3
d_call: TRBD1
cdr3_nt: TGTGCCAGCAGTTCTAGCACAGGGGCTGGAAACACCATATATTTT
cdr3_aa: CASSSSTGAGNTIYF

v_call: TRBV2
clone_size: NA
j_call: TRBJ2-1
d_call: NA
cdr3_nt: TGTGCCAGCAGTCTTACAGGGGAGGGATCCTTTGGGCAGTTCTTC
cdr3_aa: CASSLTGEGSFGQFF

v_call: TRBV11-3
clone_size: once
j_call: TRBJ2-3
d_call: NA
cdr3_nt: TGTGCCAGCAGCTTAGCAGGGGAGCTCGGCGATACGCAGTATTTT
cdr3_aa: CASSLAGELGDTQYF

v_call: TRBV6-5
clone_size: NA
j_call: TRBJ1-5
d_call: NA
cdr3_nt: TGTGCCAGCAGCCCCGTGGTTGGGGTGAATCAGCCCCAGCATTTT
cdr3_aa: CASSPVVGVNQPQHF

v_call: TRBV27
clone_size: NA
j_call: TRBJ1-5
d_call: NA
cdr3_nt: TGTGCCAGCAGTTTAGGGGGGCAGGGCAATCAGCCCCAGCATTTT
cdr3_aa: CASSLGGQGNQPQHF

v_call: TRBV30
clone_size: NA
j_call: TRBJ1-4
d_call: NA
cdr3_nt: TGTGCCTGGAGTGAGTCTACCGAGACTGAAAAACTGTTTTTT
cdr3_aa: CAWSESTETEKLFF

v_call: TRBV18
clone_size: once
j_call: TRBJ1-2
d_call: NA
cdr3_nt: TGTGCCAGCTCACCACTCCCCGAATCGAGGAATTATGGCTACACCTTC
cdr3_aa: CASSPLPESRNYGYTF